Each of the 17 T cell receptor beta chains below was sequenced from the same sample in a study of T cells after posttransplantation cyclophosphamide (dated by TCRdb to 2015 to 2016). Receptor amplification or capture employed the immunoSEQ multiplex PCR assay. In TCRdb, the immuneACCESS table is reduced to in-frame sequences with V and J assigned. These tables do not hold every clone; where another copy was compared, an unresolved V gene accounts for under half, and the others remain unexplained. The sample table holds 7,000 or so clones, of which approximately 80% were seen once. Clones ranked in the top ten supply roughly 29% of the sample. Input material: memory CD4+ T cells sorted from blood. These receptors were obtained from a woman aged 45-65 years in good health and a related stem cell transplant donor.

The chain has TRBV29-1 and TRBJ2-3; TRBD1 matches at 8 bases. From germline, CDR1 is SQVTM and CDR2 ANQGSEA. This CDR3 contains 15 residues. Trimming at V came to 4 bases and at J to 1 base, leaving 7 bases not matched to a gene. The CDR3 is CSVVGGQARTDTQYF. DNA of the CDR3: TGCAGCGTTGTAGGGGGACAGGCCCGCACAGATACGCAGTATTTT.

The V gene is TRBV7-3, the J gene TRBJ2-1, with TRBD2 identical over 14 bases. The CDR3 has 15 residues. CDR1 and CDR2 (germline): SGHTA, FQGTGA. V gave up 4 bases and J gave up 8 bases; unmatched junction bases: 4. CDR3 DNA sequence: TGTGCCAGCAGCTCCGGGACTAGCGGGAGCGATGAGCAGTTCTTC. This translates into CASSSGTSGSDEQFF.

This rearrangement joins TRBV4-2 to TRBJ2-1, with 10 bases aligning to TRBD2. Germline V gives CDR1 LGHNA, CDR2 YNFKEQ. J lost 5 bases, V lost 1 base, and 5 bases had no gene match. The CDR3 contains 16 residues. The DNA of the CDR3 is TGTGCCAGCAGCCAAGTGCAGCGGGAGGGCCACAATGAGCAGTTCTTC. Protein sequence: CASSQVQREGHNEQFF.

V usage is TRBV28 and J usage is TRBJ1-1; 11 nucleotides agree with TRBD1. The germline gives CDR1 MDHEN, CDR2 SYDVKM. The length of the CDR3 is 15 residues. V dropped 10 bases and J dropped 12; count of bases not matched to a gene: 19. CDR3 in amino acids: CATKKMGQGGSGTFF. The CDR3 DNA is TGTGCCACCAAAAAAATGGGACAGGGGGGATCTGGAACTTTCTTT.

The rearrangement uses TRBV19 and TRBJ2-2; unclear D gene. The length of the CDR3 is 14 residues. The germline V and J ends were trimmed by 3 bases and 1 base, with 6 bases remaining between them. Germline CDR1 LNHDA, CDR2 SQIVND (reference sequence). CDR3: CASSIGGNTGELFF. In nucleotides, the CDR3 is TGTGCCAGTAGTATCGGCGGGAACACCGGGGAGCTGTTTTTT.

This chain links TRBV7-6 with TRBJ2-7; TRBD2 agrees at 12 bases. Germline values: CDR1 SGHVS, CDR2 FNYEAQ. After removal of 4 bases from V and 1 base from J, the junction contained 14 bases not matched to a gene. The CDR3 sequence is 19 residues long. CDR3 coding DNA: TGTGCCAGCAGCTCCCCCTTTCCCCTAGCGGGAGGGCCATCCTACGAGCAGTACTTC. Amino acids: CASSSPFPLAGGPSYEQYF.

This chain links TRBV7-6 with TRBJ1-5; D perhaps matches TRBD1 (5 bases). The CDR3 consists of 15 residues. Between the trimmed V and J ends, which lost 0 bases and 7 bases, there was a span of 13 bases. CDR1 and CDR2 from the germline V gene are SGHVS and FNYEAQ. The CDR3 DNA is TGTGCCAGCAGCTTAGCGCCTAGGGGAGGGCAGCCCCAGCATTTT. Protein: CASSLAPRGGQPQHF.

The CDR3 here is CASSLERVNEQFF. The CDR3 coding sequence is TGTGCCAGCAGCTTGGAACGAGTCAATGAGCAGTTCTTC. This chain joins TRBV5-4 and TRBJ2-1; D not certain. This CDR3 is 13 amino acids long. Trimming took 0 bases from V and 6 from J, leaving 7 bases between them. Germline CDR1 is SGHNT and CDR2 is YYREEE (reference sequence).

V and J are TRBV20-1 and TRBJ2-5, with D possibly being TRBD2 (5 bases). CDR1 and CDR2 (germline): DFQATT, SNEGSKA (reference sequence). The length of the CDR3 is 11 residues. For the CDR3, the DNA is TGCAGCCCTTGGTCGGGGGAGACCCAGTACTTC. This codes for CSPWSGETQYF.

This clone was detected a few times. V and J are TRBV28 and TRBJ1-1; 11 nucleotides agree with TRBD1. This CDR3 has 14 amino acids. The V gene end was trimmed by 6 bases and the J gene end by 4 bases; junction bases not matched to a gene: 4. Germline V gene data show CDR1 as MDHEN and CDR2 as SYDVKM. This CDR3 reads CASSSGTGGTEAFF. The CDR3 region has the DNA TGTGCCAGCAGCTCCGGGACAGGGGGCACTGAAGCTTTCTTT.

V usage is TRBV5-1 and J usage is TRBJ1-1, with D perhaps matching TRBD1 (6 bases). The ends were cut back, 4 bases at V and 2 bases at J, with 9 bases in the middle. Germline assignment: CDR1 SGHRS and CDR2 YFSETQ. This CDR3 is built from 13 residues. CDR3 region: CASSGTYNTEAFF. For the CDR3, the DNA is TGCGCCAGCAGCGGGACATACAACACTGAAGCTTTCTTT.

The rearrangement uses TRBV7-2 and TRBJ2-7; maybe TRBD1 (6 bases). Trimming stripped 3 bases from V and 2 bases from J, with 11 bases between. From germline, CDR1 is SGHTA and CDR2 FQGNSA. The CDR3 extends over 14 amino acids. The CDR3: CASSFQAGAYEQYF. The CDR3 region has the DNA TGTGCCAGCAGCTTTCAAGCAGGGGCCTACGAGCAGTACTTC.

This chain uses TRBV7-2 with TRBJ2-3, with 7 bases that match TRBD2. This CDR3 is built from 16 residues. Germline V gene sequence: CDR1 SGHTA, CDR2 FQGNSA. V was pared by 2 bases and J by 5 bases, with 10 bases of the junction left unmatched. Here the CDR3 DNA reads TGTGCCAGCAGCTTACAGTCGGGGAGGGCGGGAGATACGCAGTATTTT. Protein: CASSLQSGRAGDTQYF. The full variable domain, with the rest looked up from reference TRBV7-2 and TRBJ2-3, is GAGVSQSPSNKVTEKGKDVELRCDPISGHTALYWYRQSLGQGLEFLIYFQGNSAPDKSGLPSDRFSAERTGGSVSTLTIQRTQQEDSAVYLCASSLQSGRAGDTQYFGPGTRLTVL.

The J gene is TRBJ1-1, the V gene TRBV30, with 7 bases fitting TRBD1. J was trimmed by 4 bases and V by 7 bases; bases with no gene match: 6. This CDR3 comprises 12 residues. Germline-derived CDR1 and CDR2 are GTSNPN and SVGIG (reference sequence). The CDR3 sequence: CAYSPGGTEAFF. In DNA, the CDR3 is TGTGCCTATTCCCCAGGGGGCACTGAAGCTTTCTTT.

The chain couples TRBV29-1 to TRBJ2-3; D is unclear. This CDR3 region has 13 residues. The ends were cut back, 3 bases at V and 3 bases at J, with 10 bases in the middle. Germline V lookup: CDR1 SQVTM, CDR2 ANQGSEA. The CDR3: CSVDASATDTQYF. CDR3 nucleotides: TGCAGCGTTGACGCGAGCGCTACAGATACGCAGTATTTT.

The chain recombines TRBV5-8 with TRBJ2-6; 7 bases are shared with TRBD1. This CDR3 is built from 20 residues. V shed 3 bases and J 1 base; nucleotides not matched to a gene: 16. CDR1 SGHTS and CDR2 YDEGEE come from the germline V gene. The CDR3 is CASSSPLGGTVFSGANVLTF. The CDR3 DNA is TGTGCCAGCAGCTCCCCCCTCGGTGGGACAGTCTTTTCTGGGGCCAACGTCCTGACTTTC.

The rearrangement joins TRBV4-2 to TRBJ1-2, with 7 bases matching TRBD1. Germline assignment: CDR1 LGHNA and CDR2 YNFKEQ. CDR3 length equals 15 residues. The V gene end was trimmed by 0 bases and the J gene end by 4 bases; junction bases not matched to a gene: 5. CDR3 DNA sequence: TGTGCCAGCAGCCAAGACCCGGGACAGTCCTATGGCTACACCTTC. This gives the protein CASSQDPGQSYGYTF.